This TCR beta chain was profiled in a study of blood T cell repertoires in COVID-19. Overall study: Spain, Italy and the United States supplied samples that represented acute and convalescent COVID-19.

Here immunoSEQ multiplex PCR was the method, and the copy in TCRdb shows in-frame clones only, minus some. The profile shows just under 65,000 clones, over 60% of them singletons. V was clipped by 6 bases and J by 6 bases, with 14 bases between them. This CDR3 is built from 13 residues. Per the germline V gene, CDR1 is SNHLY and CDR2 is FYNNEI. The chain carries TRBV2 and TRBJ1-2; D unclear. This clonotype was obtained from a human donor in a cohort sampled during active COVID-19. The sequencing input was peripheral blood. The CDR3 coding sequence is TGTGCCAGCAGCATTTCTGGGCCGAATGGCTACACCTTC. Its translation is CASSISGPNGYTF. Using reference TRBV2 and TRBJ1-2 for the parts outside the CDR3, the full variable domain is EPEVTQTPSHQVTQMGQEVILRCVPISNHLYFYWYRQILGQKVEFLVSFYNNEISEKSEIFDDQFSVERPDGSNFTLKIRSTKLEDSAMYFCASSISGPNGYTFGSGTRLTVV.